Shown below are 2 T cell receptor beta chains from a single sample sequenced in a study of radiotherapy plus CTLA-4 blockade in lung cancer. Clones were sequenced by immunoSEQ multiplex PCR, and TCRdb holds only the in-frame ones, with some missing. The sample lists 90,000 to 100,000 clones, around 88% occurring once. The sequencing used peripheral blood, collected from a patient treated with radiotherapy plus ipilimumab. The source of these receptors is a human donor with non-small cell lung cancer that progressed on radiotherapy plus ipilimumab.

DNA of the CDR3: TGTGCCAGCAGTTTAGCGATCACTGAAGCTTTCTTT. Its protein is CASSLAITEAFF. V is TRBV28 and J is TRBJ1-1; D is undetermined. V was clipped by 2 bases and J by 4 bases, with 5 bases between them. The germline V gene has CDR1 MDHEN and CDR2 SYDVKM. The CDR3 runs 12 residues.

This chain uses TRBV6-5 with TRBJ1-1; 7 positions agree with TRBD1. This CDR3 comprises 14 residues. CDR1 is MNHEY and CDR2 is SVGAGI in the germline V gene. Trimming at V came to 6 bases and at J to 5 bases, leaving 9 bases not matched to a gene. In DNA, the CDR3 is TGTGCCAGCAGACGGGACAGTTTTGGAACTGAAGCTTTCTTT. It yields the protein CASRRDSFGTEAFF.